The 29 T cell receptor beta chains given below trace back to one sample, sequenced in a study of Ad26.COV2.S vaccination and SARS-CoV-2 variants. This table comes from immunoSEQ multiplex PCR, and its TCRdb copy is limited to in-frame clones, with some not included. Among some 520,000 clones, around nine tenths were seen once, and the ten largest hold roughly 13%. Treatment meaning: around 19 received Ad26.COV2.S at low or high dose, single or two shots; 5 received placebo; per-sample allocation not given. Following the first vaccine or placebo injection, samples were taken on day 63. Material: peripheral blood, obtained in a trial of Ad26.COV2.S vaccine versus placebo. These receptors all come from a person aged 18-60 years who received the Ad26.COV2.S COVID-19 vaccine or a placebo.

This clone was picked up one time. V is TRBV28 and J is TRBJ2-1; a weak D match, TRBD2 (5 bases). CDR1 is MDHEN and CDR2 is SYDVKM in the germline V gene. The CDR3 is 14 residues long. V was trimmed by 6 bases and J by 5 bases, leaving 14 bases between them. In DNA form, the CDR3 reads TGTGCCAGCAGCTTTGGAGCGGTGCACAATGAGCAGTTCTTC. Residues: CASSFGAVHNEQFF.

The chain employs TRBV19 and TRBJ1-2, with unresolved D. Germline loops: CDR1 LNHDA, CDR2 SQIVND (reference sequence). The CDR3 contains 12 residues. Trimming took off 3 bases at V and 8 bases at J, with 10 bases between the two ends. CDR3 DNA: TGTGCCAGTAGTATGAACACGCGCGGCTACACCTTC. As protein: CASSMNTRGYTF.

The chain has TRBV9 and TRBJ1-3; D is uncertain. This CDR3 comprises 14 residues. The V end was cut by 1 base, the J end by 4 bases, with 9 bases between. Per the germline V gene, CDR1 is SGDLS and CDR2 is YYNGEE. The CDR3 region has the DNA TGTGCCAGCAGCGTACGGGATTCCGGAAACACCATATATTTT. It encodes CASSVRDSGNTIYF. Full variable domain (missing parts from reference TRBV9 and TRBJ1-3): DSGVTQTPKHLITATGQRVTLRCSPRSGDLSVYWYQQSLDQGLQFLIQYYNGEERAKGNILERFSAQQFPDLHSELNLSSLELGDSALYFCASSVRDSGNTIYFGEGSWLTVV.

The rearrangement uses TRBV7-9 and TRBJ2-5, with TRBD2 matching 7 bases. Germline-derived CDR1 and CDR2 are SEHNR and FQNEAQ (reference sequence). The CDR3 contains 15 residues. Losses at the gene ends were 5 bases for V and 5 bases for J; bases not matched to a gene: 11. CDR3 in DNA: TGTGCCAGCAGCCCAAATGGACTAGAGGTCGAGACCCAGTACTTC. As protein: CASSPNGLEVETQYF. The full variable domain, in which reference TRBV7-9 and TRBJ2-5 provide the parts outside the CDR3, is DTGVSQNPRHKITKRGQNVTFRCDPISEHNRLYWYRQTLGQGPEFLTYFQNEAQLEKSRLLSDRFSAERPKGSFSTLEIQRTEQGDSAMYLCASSPNGLEVETQYFGPGTRLLVL.

The chain uses TRBV29-1 and TRBJ1-2; 8 bases align to TRBD1. Trimming took 5 bases from V and 4 from J; bases not matched to a gene: 15. From germline, CDR1 is SQVTM and CDR2 ANQGSEA. The CDR3 consists of 16 residues. As DNA, the CDR3 is TGCAGCGTTTGGGAGGATGGTGGACAGGGAATCTATGGCTACACCTTC. It codes for CSVWEDGGQGIYGYTF.

The rearrangement joins TRBV11-2 to TRBJ1-4; D ambiguous. V gave up 5 bases and J gave up 7 bases, with 11 bases separating them. The CDR3 loop spans 13 amino acids. The germline V gene has CDR1 SGHAT and CDR2 FQNNGV. The CDR3 reads CASSPGFREKLFF. DNA for the CDR3: TGTGCCAGCAGCCCGGGGTTCCGTGAAAAACTGTTTTTT.

This chain links TRBV7-2 with TRBJ2-1; TRBD1 aligns across 7 bases. V gave up 2 bases and J gave up 4 bases; unmatched junction bases: 8. This CDR3 is built from 16 residues. Germline lookup yields CDR1 SGHTA and CDR2 FQGNSA. The CDR3 region has the DNA TGTGCCAGCAGCTTACCACCGGGACAGTTGTACAATGAGCAGTTCTTC. It yields the protein CASSLPPGQLYNEQFF.

The chain joins TRBV6-5 to TRBJ1-6; 8 bases fit TRBD1. The germline gives CDR1 MNHEY, CDR2 SVGAGI. The CDR3 covers 16 residues. With V trimmed by 2 bases and J by 10 bases, 10 bases remained unmatched. The DNA of the CDR3 is TGTGCCAGCAGTTACCGGGGACAGGCGATTACCTCACCCCTCCACTTT. Residues: CASSYRGQAITSPLHF.

The chain uses TRBV5-1 and TRBJ1-2, with 9 bases identical to TRBD1. Germline CDR1 reads SGHRS; CDR2 reads YFSETQ. J gave up 6 bases and V 0 bases, and 6 bases lay outside the gene matches. This CDR3 comprises 15 residues. DNA of the CDR3: TGCGCCAGCAGCTTGGGGGACAGGGAGTTGGATGGCTACACCTTC. Its protein is CASSLGDRELDGYTF.

The chain combines TRBV5-1 with TRBJ1-1; D gene ambiguous. The CDR3 runs 14 residues. Trimming cost V 0 bases and J 2 bases, with 8 bases left between them. Germline CDR1 SGHRS, CDR2 YFSETQ. The CDR3 bases are TGCGCCAGCAGCTTGGAAGGCAGAAACACTGAAGCTTTCTTT. Its protein product is CASSLEGRNTEAFF.

The chain has TRBV7-3 and TRBJ2-1; 11 nucleotides line up with TRBD2. CDR1 is SGHTA, CDR2 FQGTGA, per germline. The CDR3 length is 19 residues. The V segment lost 4 bases and the J segment 3 bases; nucleotides outside the gene matches: 14. The CDR3 DNA reads TGTGCCAGCAGCTCTTCGACGGGGCTTGGACTAGCGGGCTACAATGAGCAGTTCTTC. Protein: CASSSSTGLGLAGYNEQFF.

The chain combines TRBV5-4 with TRBJ2-3, with TRBD2 matching 10 bases. The CDR3 is 15 residues long. The junction had 8 bases not matched to a gene; V was cut back by 4 bases and J by 6 bases. Germline values: CDR1 SGHNT, CDR2 YYREEE (reference sequence). This CDR3 is CASSISGRPGDTQYF. The CDR3, as DNA: TGTGCCAGCAGCATTAGCGGGAGGCCAGGGGATACGCAGTATTTT.

This chain links TRBV7-2 with TRBJ2-1; D is undetermined. Trimming pared 3 bases from V and 0 bases from J, leaving 18 bases between. CDR1 SGHTA and CDR2 FQGNSA come from the germline V gene. This CDR3 has 18 amino acids. CDR3 amino acids: CASSFSRLELSSYNEQFF. DNA for the CDR3: TGTGCCAGCAGCTTCTCCCGGTTAGAACTTAGCTCCTACAATGAGCAGTTCTTC.

The sample holds a few counts of this clone. The V and J genes are TRBV6-1 and TRBJ1-5; 7 bases align to TRBD1. V dropped 0 bases and J dropped 7; count of bases not matched to a gene: 6. The CDR3 consists of 15 residues. Germline-derived CDR1 and CDR2 are MNHNS and SASEGT. CDR3 in DNA: TGTGCCAGCAGTGAAGCAGGGGGCGAGCTGCAGCCCCAGCATTTT. It yields the protein CASSEAGGELQPQHF.

The chain employs TRBV6-5 and TRBJ2-7; 8 bases line up with TRBD1. Germline loops: CDR1 MNHEY, CDR2 SVGAGI. CDR3 length: 13 amino acids. V lost 2 bases to trimming and J lost 7 bases; unmatched junction nucleotides: 4. The CDR3, as DNA: TGTGCCAGCAGTTACGGACAGGGTGTTGAGCAGTACTTC. It translates to CASSYGQGVEQYF.

V gene TRBV3-1 (or the pseudogene TRBV3-2) combines with J gene TRBJ2-1, with 10 bases identical to TRBD2. Germline V gene sequence: CDR1 LGHDT, CDR2 YNNKEL (reference sequence). The CDR3 contains 15 residues. Trimming took 4 bases from V and 13 from J; bases not matched to a gene: 13. CDR3 nucleotide sequence: TGTGCCAGCAGCCCCGGGATAGCGGGAGGTTTTGAACAGTTCTTC. Amino acids: CASSPGIAGGFEQFF.

The rearrangement joins TRBV7-2 to TRBJ2-5; no clear D gene. V was pared by 4 bases and J by 4 bases, with 10 bases between. Germline-derived CDR1 and CDR2 are SGHTA and FQGNSA. This CDR3 region has 13 residues. The CDR3 is CASSSLWGETQYF. The CDR3 coding sequence is TGTGCCAGCAGCTCCCTGTGGGGAGAGACCCAGTACTTC.

A few counts support this clone. J is TRBJ2-2 and V is TRBV9, with D maybe TRBD1 (5 bases). CDR1 and CDR2 (germline): SGDLS, YYNGEE. This CDR3 region has 15 residues. V was clipped by 1 base and J by 4 bases, with 11 bases between them. The CDR3 coding sequence is TGTGCCAGCAGCGTATTGCAGGGTAGCACCGGGGAGCTGTTTTTT. This gives the protein CASSVLQGSTGELFF. The whole variable domain, remainder taken from reference TRBV9 and TRBJ2-2, is DSGVTQTPKHLITATGQRVTLRCSPRSGDLSVYWYQQSLDQGLQFLIQYYNGEERAKGNILERFSAQQFPDLHSELNLSSLELGDSALYFCASSVLQGSTGELFFGEGSRLTVL.

In its sample, this clone was seen a few times. J is TRBJ2-1 and V is TRBV29-1, with unresolved D. The V end lost 0 bases, the J end lost 9 bases, and 6 bases lay between the germline ends. CDR3 length: 11 amino acids. Germline loops: CDR1 SQVTM, CDR2 ANQGSEA. In DNA form, the CDR3 reads TGCAGCGTTGAAGATCGGAGTGAGCAGTTCTTC. Protein product: CSVEDRSEQFF.

The V gene is TRBV2, the J gene TRBJ2-1; 8 bases are a match to TRBD2. The CDR3 loop spans 14 amino acids. Germline CDR1 SNHLY, CDR2 FYNNEI. Trimming removed 7 bases from V and 2 bases from J; junction bases left unmatched: 4. CDR3 residues: CASKGLGTYNEQFF. CDR3 DNA: TGTGCCAGCAAGGGACTAGGGACCTACAATGAGCAGTTCTTC.

The chain carries TRBV5-1 and TRBJ1-5; D gene uncertain. V lost 0 bases and J 5 bases, leaving 9 bases between the germline ends. The germline gives CDR1 SGHRS, CDR2 YFSETQ. There are 14 residues in the CDR3. The CDR3 nucleotides are TGCGCCAGCAGCTTGGGGCAAAGGGATCAGCCCCAGCATTTT. Translated, it gives CASSLGQRDQPQHF.

The chain recombines TRBV19 with TRBJ2-7; possible D gene TRBD1, 5 bases. Germline V CDR1 and CDR2: LNHDA, SQIVND (reference sequence). V shed 7 bases and J shed 0 bases, with 13 bases lying between them. The CDR3 has 14 amino acids. The CDR3 region is CASKGSTSSYEQYF. The CDR3 DNA reads as TGTGCCAGTAAGGGGTCAACCTCCTCCTACGAGCAGTACTTC.

The chain recombines TRBV2 with TRBJ2-3; D is uncertain. The CDR3 is 13 amino acids. CDR1 and CDR2 from the germline V gene are SNHLY and FYNNEI. The ends were cut back, 4 bases at V and 5 bases at J, with 10 bases in the middle. The CDR3 DNA reads as TGTGCCAGCAGTGGTGAGATTTTAGATACGCAGTATTTT. Amino acid sequence: CASSGEILDTQYF.

The chain uses TRBV19 and TRBJ2-1; 7 bases match TRBD2. The CDR3 is made up of 15 amino acids. Trimming took 7 bases from V and 0 from J; bases not matched to a gene: 6. The germline CDR1 and CDR2 sequences are LNHDA and SQIVND (reference sequence). The CDR3 DNA reads as TGTGCCAGTAACATGCGGGGGAGCTCCTACAATGAGCAGTTCTTC. Protein: CASNMRGSSYNEQFF. Full variable domain (missing parts from reference TRBV19 and TRBJ2-1): DGGITQSPKYLFRKEGQNVTLSCEQNLNHDAMYWYRQDPGQGLRLIYYSQIVNDFQKGDIAEGYSVSREKKESFPLTVTSAQKNPTAFYLCASNMRGSSYNEQFFGPGTRLTVL.

This chain joins TRBV10-3 and TRBJ2-1; 12 bases are a match to TRBD2. V trimming: 6 bases; J trimming: 6 bases; junction bases outside the gene matches: 9. This CDR3 contains 16 residues. Germline V gene data show CDR1 as ENHRY and CDR2 as SYGVKD. CDR3 DNA: TGTGCCATCAGGGCGGATCTAGCGGGAGGGCTCAATGAGCAGTTCTTC. This sequence encodes CAIRADLAGGLNEQFF.

This clone was seen only once. The chain links TRBV27 to TRBJ1-5; no clear D. The CDR3 extends over 15 amino acids. Between the trimmed V and J ends, which lost 9 bases and 5 bases, there was a span of 20 bases. Germline CDR1 and CDR2: MNHEY and SMNVEV (reference sequence). This CDR3 reads CARDHGPTKHQPQHF. Here the CDR3 DNA reads TGTGCCAGAGACCACGGGCCCACGAAGCATCAGCCCCAGCATTTT.

This rearrangement joins TRBV10-3 to TRBJ1-1, with 9 bases matching TRBD1. V was pared by 3 bases and J by 10 bases, with 12 bases of the junction left unmatched. The CDR3 consists of 15 residues. The germline CDR1 and CDR2 sequences are ENHRY and SYGVKD. CDR3 nucleotide sequence: TGTGCCATCAGTGATGGGGACAGGGCTGAGGTCGGAGCTTTCTTT. Protein sequence: CAISDGDRAEVGAFF.

The V and J genes are TRBV7-2 and TRBJ2-5, with TRBD2 matching over 7 bases. V was clipped by 1 base and J by 4 bases; unmatched bases: 3. Looked up from germline, CDR1 is SGHTA and CDR2 is FQGNSA. This CDR3 has 14 amino acids. The CDR3 is CASSLVRGRETQYF. The CDR3 nucleotides are TGTGCCAGCAGCTTAGTACGCGGGAGAGAGACCCAGTACTTC.

The chain is built from TRBV6-5 and TRBJ1-1, with 9 bases lining up with TRBD1. V was pared by 4 bases and J by 10 bases, with 10 bases of the junction left unmatched. This CDR3 comprises 14 residues. The germline V gene has CDR1 MNHEY and CDR2 SVGAGI. This chain's CDR3 is CASSFGQGRAGAFF. CDR3 in DNA: TGTGCCAGCAGTTTTGGACAGGGGCGGGCTGGAGCTTTCTTT.